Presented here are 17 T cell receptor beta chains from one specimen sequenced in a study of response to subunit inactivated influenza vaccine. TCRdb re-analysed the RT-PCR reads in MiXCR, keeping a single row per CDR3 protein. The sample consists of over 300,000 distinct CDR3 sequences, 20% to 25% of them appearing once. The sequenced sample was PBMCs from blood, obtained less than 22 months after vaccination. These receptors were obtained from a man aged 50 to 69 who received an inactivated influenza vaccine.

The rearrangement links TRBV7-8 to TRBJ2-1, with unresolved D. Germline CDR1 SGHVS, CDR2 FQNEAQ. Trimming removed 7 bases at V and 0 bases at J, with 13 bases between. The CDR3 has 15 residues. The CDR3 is CASKEFLSSYNEQFF. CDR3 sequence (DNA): TGTGCCAGCAAAGAATTCCTTAGCTCCTACAATGAGCAGTTCTTC. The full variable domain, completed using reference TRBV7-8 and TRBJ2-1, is GAGVSQSPRYKVAKRGQDVALRCDPISGHVSLFWYQQALGQGPEFLTYFQNEAQLDKSGLPSDRFFAERPEGSVSTLKIQRTQQEDSAVYLCASKEFLSSYNEQFFGPGTRLTVL.

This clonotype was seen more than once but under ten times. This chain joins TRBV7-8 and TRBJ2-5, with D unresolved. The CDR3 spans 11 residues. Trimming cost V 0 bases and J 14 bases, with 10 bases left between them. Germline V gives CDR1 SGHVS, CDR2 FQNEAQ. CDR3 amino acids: CASSLAQEKYF. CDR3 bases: TGTGCCAGCAGCTTAGCGCAGGAAAAATACTTC.

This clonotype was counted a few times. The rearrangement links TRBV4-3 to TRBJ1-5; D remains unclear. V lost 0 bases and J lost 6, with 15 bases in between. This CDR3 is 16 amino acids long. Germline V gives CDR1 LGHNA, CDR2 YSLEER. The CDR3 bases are TGCGCCAGCAGCCAAGATCGATCGGGCATTGGTCAGCCCCAGCATTTT. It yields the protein CASSQDRSGIGQPQHF.

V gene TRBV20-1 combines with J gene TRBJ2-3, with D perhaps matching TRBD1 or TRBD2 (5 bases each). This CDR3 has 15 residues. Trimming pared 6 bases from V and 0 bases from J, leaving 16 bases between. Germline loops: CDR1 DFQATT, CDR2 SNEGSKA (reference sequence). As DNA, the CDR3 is TGCAGTGCCAGTCGTCCGGGACGGAGCACAGATACGCAGTATTTT. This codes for CSASRPGRSTDTQYF.

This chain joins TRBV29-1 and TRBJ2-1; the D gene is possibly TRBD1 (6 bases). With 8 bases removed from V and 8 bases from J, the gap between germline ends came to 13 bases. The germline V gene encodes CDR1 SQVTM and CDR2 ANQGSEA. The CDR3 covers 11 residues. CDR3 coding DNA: TGCAGCATCTACAGGGTTGATGAGCAGTTCTTC. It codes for CSIYRVDEQFF.

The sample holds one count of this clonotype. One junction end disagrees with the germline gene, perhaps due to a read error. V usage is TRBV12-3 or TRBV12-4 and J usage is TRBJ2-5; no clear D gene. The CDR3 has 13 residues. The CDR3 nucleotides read TGTGCCAGCAGTTTAACCAGTCAAGAGGCCCAGTACTTC. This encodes CASSLTSQEAQYF.

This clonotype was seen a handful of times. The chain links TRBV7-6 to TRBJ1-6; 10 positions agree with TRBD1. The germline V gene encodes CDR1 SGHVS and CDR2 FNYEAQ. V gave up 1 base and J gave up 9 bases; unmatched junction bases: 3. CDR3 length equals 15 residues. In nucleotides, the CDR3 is TGTGCCAGCAGCTTAGATGACAGGGGGCTTTCACCCCTCCACTTT. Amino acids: CASSLDDRGLSPLHF.

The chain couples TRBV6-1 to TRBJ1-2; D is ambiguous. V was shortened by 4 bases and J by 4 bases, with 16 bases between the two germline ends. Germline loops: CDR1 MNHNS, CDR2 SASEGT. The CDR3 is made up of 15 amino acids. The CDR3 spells CASSAFEGLGYGYTF. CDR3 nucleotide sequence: TGTGCCAGCAGTGCCTTCGAAGGGCTTGGCTATGGCTACACCTTC.

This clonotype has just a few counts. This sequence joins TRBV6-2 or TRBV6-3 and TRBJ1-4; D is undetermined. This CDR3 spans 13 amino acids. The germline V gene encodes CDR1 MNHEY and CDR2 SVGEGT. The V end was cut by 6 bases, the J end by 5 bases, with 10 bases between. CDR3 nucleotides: TGTGCCAGCAGCTTCGGCCTCAATGAAAAACTGTTTTTT. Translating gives CASSFGLNEKLFF.

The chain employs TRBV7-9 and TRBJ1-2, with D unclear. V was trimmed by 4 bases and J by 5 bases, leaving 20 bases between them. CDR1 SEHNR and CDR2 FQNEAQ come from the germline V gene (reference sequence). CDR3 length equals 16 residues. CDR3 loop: CASSSLVPDRGYGYTF. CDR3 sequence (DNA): TGTGCCAGCAGCTCCCTTGTCCCGGACCGAGGATATGGCTACACCTTC.

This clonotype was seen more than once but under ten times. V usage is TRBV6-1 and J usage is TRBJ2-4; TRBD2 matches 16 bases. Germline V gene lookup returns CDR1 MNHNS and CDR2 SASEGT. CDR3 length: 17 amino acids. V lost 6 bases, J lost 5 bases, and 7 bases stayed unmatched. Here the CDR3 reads CASSSGTSGGAQNIQYF. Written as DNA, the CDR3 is TGTGCCAGCAGCTCCGGGACTAGCGGGGGGGCCCAAAACATTCAGTACTTC.

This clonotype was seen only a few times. In DNA, the CDR3 is TGCAGCGTTGAGACATGGACAGAGAACACTGAAGCTTTCTTT. It specifies CSVETWTENTEAFF. The chain is built from TRBV29-1 and TRBJ1-1, with D maybe TRBD1 (6 bases). Germline V CDR1 and CDR2: SQVTM, ANQGSEA. Trimming removed 3 bases at V and 1 base at J, with 12 bases between. The CDR3 runs to 14 residues.

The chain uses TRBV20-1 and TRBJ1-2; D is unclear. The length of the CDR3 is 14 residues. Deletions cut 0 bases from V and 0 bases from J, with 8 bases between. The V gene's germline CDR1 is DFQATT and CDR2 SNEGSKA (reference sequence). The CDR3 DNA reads TGCAGTGCTAGAGACAGACCAACTAACTATGGCTACACCTTC. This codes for CSARDRPTNYGYTF.

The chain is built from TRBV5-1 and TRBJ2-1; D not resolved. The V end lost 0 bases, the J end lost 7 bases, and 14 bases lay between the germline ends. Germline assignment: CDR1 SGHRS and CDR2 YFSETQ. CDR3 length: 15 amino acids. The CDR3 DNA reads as TGCGCCAGCAGCTTGGCCTACGGTATGGGGAATGAGCAGTTCTTC. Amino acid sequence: CASSLAYGMGNEQFF.

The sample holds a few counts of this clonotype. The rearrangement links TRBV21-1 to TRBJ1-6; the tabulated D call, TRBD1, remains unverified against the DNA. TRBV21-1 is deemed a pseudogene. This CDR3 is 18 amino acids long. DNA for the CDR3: TGTGCCAGCAGCACTTTTGGCCGGGACAGGCTAGATAATTCACCCCTCCACTTT. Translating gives CASSTFGRDRLDNSPLHF.

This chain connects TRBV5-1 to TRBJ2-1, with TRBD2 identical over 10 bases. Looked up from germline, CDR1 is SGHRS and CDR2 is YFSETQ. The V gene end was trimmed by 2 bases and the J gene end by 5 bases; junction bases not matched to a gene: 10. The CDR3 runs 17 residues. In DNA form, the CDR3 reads TGCGCCAGCAGCTTCGGGGCTAGCGGGAGTTCCCACAATGAGCAGTTCTTC. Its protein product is CASSFGASGSSHNEQFF.

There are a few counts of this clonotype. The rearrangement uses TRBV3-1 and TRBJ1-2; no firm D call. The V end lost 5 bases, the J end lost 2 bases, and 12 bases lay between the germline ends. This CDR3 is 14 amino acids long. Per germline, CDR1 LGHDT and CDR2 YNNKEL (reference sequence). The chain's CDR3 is CASSSHMDNYGYTF. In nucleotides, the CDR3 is TGTGCCAGCAGCTCTCACATGGACAACTATGGCTACACCTTC.